This is a list of T cell receptor beta chains from one sample in a study of CD8 T cells in Susac syndrome. Each CDR3 protein is one row after TCRdb ran MiXCR on the immunoSEQ multiplex PCR reads. This repertoire shows approximately 270,000 distinct CDR3 sequences, 80% to 95% found once; its top ten account for around 0.07%. Sequences were obtained from CD4+ T cells from PBMCs. All receptors come from a human donor with multiple sclerosis. The CDR3 runs from the conserved cysteine through the conserved F or W. The D gene is left open where the match is weak. Only part of the rows carry a size: once, few, many, or a class if the clone is expanded.

j_call,d_call,v_call,clone_size,cdr3_nt,cdr3_aa
TRBJ1-1,-,TRBV2,-,TGTGCCAGCAGTGAACAGAGCATGAACACTGAAGCTTTCTTT,CASSEQSMNTEAFF
TRBJ2-1,TRBD1,TRBV28,-,TGTGCCAGCAGCGACGGACAGGGCTACAATGAGCAGTTCTTC,CASSDGQGYNEQFF
TRBJ1-4,-,TRBV5-1,-,TGCGCCAGCAGCTCCAATCGACCCGGGGGAAGAACTAATGAAAAACTGTTTTTT,CASSSNRPGGRTNEKLFF
TRBJ1-1,-,TRBV29-1,-,TGCAGCGTTGAGGGCCTGAACACTGAAGCTTTCTTT,CSVEGLNTEAFF
TRBJ2-1,-,TRBV5-4,-,TGTGCCAGCAGCAACACTGAATTTTCGTACAATGAGCAGTTCTTC,CASSNTEFSYNEQFF
TRBJ2-3,-,TRBV24-1,-,TGTGCCACCAGTGACAACTTCCGGGACTCGAAATTCACAGATACGCAGTATTTT,CATSDNFRDSKFTDTQYF
TRBJ1-3,-,TRBV10-2,-,TGCGCCAGCAGTCCGGCGGGGATCTCTGGAAACACCATATATTTT,CASSPAGISGNTIYF
TRBJ1-1,-,TRBV18,-,TGTGCCAGCTCACCTCAGAGGGACACTGAAGCTTTCTTT,CASSPQRDTEAFF
TRBJ2-3,-,TRBV15,-,TGTGCCACCACGCAGCGGTCCTACACAGATACGCAGTATTTT,CATTQRSYTDTQYF
TRBJ2-6,-,TRBV6-5,-,TGTGCCAGCCACGGTGCGGGCTCTGGGGCCAACGTCCTGACTTTC,CASHGAGSGANVLTF
TRBJ2-3,-,TRBV10-3,-,TGTGCCATCTCTGTTGGGGCAGGGGGGGCAGATACGCAGTATTTT,CAISVGAGGADTQYF
TRBJ1-2,-,TRBV7-2,-,TGTGCCAGCAGCTTAGCGTCGGAGGATGGCTACACCTTC,CASSLASEDGYTF
TRBJ2-5,-,TRBV28,once,TGTGCCAGCAGCCGTGGGCAGAAGCAAGAGACCCAGTACTTC,CASSRGQKQETQYF
TRBJ1-5,-,TRBV27,-,TGTGCCAGCGGTGGGGGGAGCGGGCAGCCCCAGCATTTT,CASGGGSGQPQHF
TRBJ2-4,-,TRBV29-1,-,TGCAGCGTTTTTAGTGGAGTGGGCAACATTCAGTACTTC,CSVFSGVGNIQYF
TRBJ2-3,TRBD2,TRBV6-1,-,TGTGCCAGCAGTGGGACTAGCGGGGCCACAGATACGCAGTATTTT,CASSGTSGATDTQYF
TRBJ1-3,-,TRBV28,-,TGTGCCAGCAGTTTATGGACGCCCTCTGGAAACACCATATATTTT,CASSLWTPSGNTIYF
TRBJ1-4,-,TRBV2,-,TGTGCCAGCAGTTCGCTCAGGTCGGCTTCGGGTGAAAAACTGTTTTTT,CASSSLRSASGEKLFF
TRBJ2-7,TRBD2,TRBV5-4,-,TGTGCCAGCAGCTGGGGGGGGTACGAGCAGTACTTC,CASSWGGYEQYF
TRBJ1-2,-,TRBV5-1,-,TGCGCCAGCAGCTTGGATACCGGGACATCTTCAAACTATGGCTACACCTTC,CASSLDTGTSSNYGYTF
TRBJ1-1,-,TRBV5-1,-,TGCGCCAGCAGCTTTTACCAGGGATCCACTGAAGCTTTCTTT,CASSFYQGSTEAFF
TRBJ2-5,TRBD2,TRBV5-1,once,TGCGCCAGCAGCATGCGGCTAGCGGCAAATCGGCAAGAGACCCAGTACTTC,CASSMRLAANRQETQYF
TRBJ1-3,-,TRBV29-1,-,TGCAGCGTCCGGGGACGCGCGTCGGACACCATATATTTT,CSVRGRASDTIYF
TRBJ2-3,TRBD2,TRBV3-1,-,TGTGCCAGCAGAGACAGGACTAGCGGGAGTGGAGATACGCAGTATTTT,CASRDRTSGSGDTQYF
TRBJ1-1,-,TRBV3-1,-,TGTGCCAGCAGCCCCGAGTGGACTGAAGCTTTCTTT,CASSPEWTEAFF
TRBJ1-6,-,TRBV6-5,-,TGTGCCAGCAGCCCCACATCGAGGCAGACTTCACCCCTCCACTTT,CASSPTSRQTSPLHF
TRBJ2-5,TRBD2,TRBV6-6,once,TGTGCCAGCAGTTACCTAGCGGAGCAAGAGACCCAGTACTTC,CASSYLAEQETQYF
TRBJ2-1,-,TRBV7-2,-,TGTGCCAGCAGCTTAGGGCTGGGGTCCTACAATGAGCAGTTCTTC,CASSLGLGSYNEQFF
TRBJ2-5,-,TRBV29-1,-,TGCAGCGTTGAACAAAACTTGGGCGAGACCCAGTACTTC,CSVEQNLGETQYF
TRBJ2-3,-,TRBV9,-,TGTGCCAGCGCTGAGGGCGGGACAATCTACGATACGCAGTATTTT,CASAEGGTIYDTQYF
TRBJ1-2,-,TRBV2,-,TGTGCCAGCAGTGTCGTTGGAGGCTACACCTTC,CASSVVGGYTF
TRBJ2-4,-,TRBV12-3/TRBV12-4,-,TGTGCCACCACCGGGACGGACTCAAACATTCAGTACTTC,CATTGTDSNIQYF
TRBJ1-1,-,TRBV30,-,TGTGCCTCACAAGGGGACACTGAAGCTTTCTTT,CASQGDTEAFF
TRBJ1-1,-,TRBV28,-,TGTGCCAGCAGCATTTTGGGGCCCACTGAAGCTTTCTTT,CASSILGPTEAFF
TRBJ1-4,TRBD1,TRBV5-1,once,TGCGCCAGCAGCTTCGAAGGGACAGTCAATGAAAAACTGTTTTTT,CASSFEGTVNEKLFF
TRBJ1-1,TRBD1,TRBV7-9,-,TGTGCCAGCAACACAGGGGGCTGGGACACTGAAGCTTTCTTT,CASNTGGWDTEAFF
TRBJ1-2,-,TRBV12-3/TRBV12-4,-,TGTGCCAGCGCCTCCCAAGAGGACCACTATGGCTACACCTTC,CASASQEDHYGYTF
TRBJ2-3,TRBD2,TRBV28,-,TGTGCCAGCCGGTGGGGGGGGAGCACAGATACGCAGTATTTT,CASRWGGSTDTQYF
TRBJ1-1,TRBD1,TRBV25-1,-,TGTGCCAGCAGTGAATGGCACAGGGGGCAGGGGGACACTGAAGCTTTCTTT,CASSEWHRGQGDTEAFF
TRBJ1-5,TRBD1,TRBV2,-,TGTGCCAGCGACCGGGACAGGGGAAATCAGCCCCAGCATTTT,CASDRDRGNQPQHF
TRBJ1-1,-,TRBV29-1,-,TGCAGCGCCGAGGCGCGCGGGGGACCTGAAGCTTTCTTT,CSAEARGGPEAFF
TRBJ1-2,TRBD1,TRBV19,-,TGTGCCAGTAGTCAAGCCGGGACAGGGTCCTATGGCTACACCTTC,CASSQAGTGSYGYTF
TRBJ1-2,TRBD1,TRBV29-1,-,TGCAGCGTGTTACAGGGGTTATCGGCTAACTATGGCTACACCTTC,CSVLQGLSANYGYTF
TRBJ2-5,TRBD1,TRBV6-5,-,TGTGCCAGCAGTTACCGCGGGCCAGGGGGTAGCGTGGAGACCCAGTACTTC,CASSYRGPGGSVETQYF
TRBJ1-6,-,TRBV27,-,TGTGCCAGCAGTTTACAGCGGACAGTTAGCTCCTATAATTCACCCCTCCACTTT,CASSLQRTVSSYNSPLHF